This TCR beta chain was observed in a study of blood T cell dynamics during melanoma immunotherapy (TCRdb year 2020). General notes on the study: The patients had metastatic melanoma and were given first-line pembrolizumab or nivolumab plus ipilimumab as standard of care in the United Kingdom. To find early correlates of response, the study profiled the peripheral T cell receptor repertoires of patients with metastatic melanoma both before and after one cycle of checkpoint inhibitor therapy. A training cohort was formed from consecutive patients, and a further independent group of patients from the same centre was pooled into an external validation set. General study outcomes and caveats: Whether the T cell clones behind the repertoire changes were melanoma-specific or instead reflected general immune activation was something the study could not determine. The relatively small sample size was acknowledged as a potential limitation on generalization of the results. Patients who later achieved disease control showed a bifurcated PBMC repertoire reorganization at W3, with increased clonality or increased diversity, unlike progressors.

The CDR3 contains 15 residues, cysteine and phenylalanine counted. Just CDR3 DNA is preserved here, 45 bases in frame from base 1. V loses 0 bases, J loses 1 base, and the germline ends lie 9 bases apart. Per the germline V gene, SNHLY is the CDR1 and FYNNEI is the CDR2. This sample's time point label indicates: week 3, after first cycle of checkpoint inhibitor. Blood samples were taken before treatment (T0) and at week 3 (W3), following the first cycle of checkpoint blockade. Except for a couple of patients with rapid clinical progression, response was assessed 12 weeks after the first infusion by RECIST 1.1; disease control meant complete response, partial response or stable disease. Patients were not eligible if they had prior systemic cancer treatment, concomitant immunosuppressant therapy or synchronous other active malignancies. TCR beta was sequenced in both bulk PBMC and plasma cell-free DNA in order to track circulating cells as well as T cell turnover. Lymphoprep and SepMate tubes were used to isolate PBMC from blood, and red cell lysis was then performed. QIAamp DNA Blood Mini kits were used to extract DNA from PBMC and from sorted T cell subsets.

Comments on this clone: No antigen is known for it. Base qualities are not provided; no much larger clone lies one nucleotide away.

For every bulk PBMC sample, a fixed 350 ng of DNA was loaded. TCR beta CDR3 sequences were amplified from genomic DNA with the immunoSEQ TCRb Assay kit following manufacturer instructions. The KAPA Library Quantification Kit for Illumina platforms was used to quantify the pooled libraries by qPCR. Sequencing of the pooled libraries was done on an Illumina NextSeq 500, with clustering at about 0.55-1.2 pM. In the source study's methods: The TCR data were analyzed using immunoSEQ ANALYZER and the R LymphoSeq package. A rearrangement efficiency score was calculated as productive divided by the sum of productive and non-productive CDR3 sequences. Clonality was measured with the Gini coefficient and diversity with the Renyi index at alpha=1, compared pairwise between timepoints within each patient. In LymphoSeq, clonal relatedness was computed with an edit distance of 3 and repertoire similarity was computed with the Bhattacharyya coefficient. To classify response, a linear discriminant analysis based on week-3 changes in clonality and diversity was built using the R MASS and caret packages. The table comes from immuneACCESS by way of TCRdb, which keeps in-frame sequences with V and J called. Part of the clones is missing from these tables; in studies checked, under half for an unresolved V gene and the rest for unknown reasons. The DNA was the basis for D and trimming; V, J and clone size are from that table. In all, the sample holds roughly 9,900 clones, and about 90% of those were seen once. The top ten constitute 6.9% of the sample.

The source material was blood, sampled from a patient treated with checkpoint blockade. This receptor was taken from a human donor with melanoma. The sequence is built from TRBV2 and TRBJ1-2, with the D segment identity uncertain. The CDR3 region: CASSEAGIGNYGYTF. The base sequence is TGTGCCAGCAGTGAAGCCGGGATAGGTAACTATGGCTACACCTTC.